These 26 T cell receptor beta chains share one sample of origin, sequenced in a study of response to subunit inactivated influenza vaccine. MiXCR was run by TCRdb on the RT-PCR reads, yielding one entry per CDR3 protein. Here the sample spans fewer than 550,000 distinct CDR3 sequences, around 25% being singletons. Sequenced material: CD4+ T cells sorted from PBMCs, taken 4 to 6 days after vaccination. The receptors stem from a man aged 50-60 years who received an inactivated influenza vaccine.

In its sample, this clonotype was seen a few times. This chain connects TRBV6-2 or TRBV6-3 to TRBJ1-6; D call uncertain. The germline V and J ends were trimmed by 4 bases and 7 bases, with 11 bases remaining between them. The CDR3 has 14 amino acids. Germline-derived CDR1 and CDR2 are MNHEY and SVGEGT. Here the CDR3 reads CASSWVSENSPLHF. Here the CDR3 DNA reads TGTGCCAGCAGTTGGGTCAGCGAGAATTCACCCCTCCACTTT.

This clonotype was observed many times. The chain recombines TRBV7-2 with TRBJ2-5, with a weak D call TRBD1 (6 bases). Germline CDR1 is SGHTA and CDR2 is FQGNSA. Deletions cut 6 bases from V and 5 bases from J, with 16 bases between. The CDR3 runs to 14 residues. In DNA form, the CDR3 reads TGTGCCAGCAGTTCCTCTGGGGGCTTGGAGACCCAGTACTTC. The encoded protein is CASSSSGGLETQYF.

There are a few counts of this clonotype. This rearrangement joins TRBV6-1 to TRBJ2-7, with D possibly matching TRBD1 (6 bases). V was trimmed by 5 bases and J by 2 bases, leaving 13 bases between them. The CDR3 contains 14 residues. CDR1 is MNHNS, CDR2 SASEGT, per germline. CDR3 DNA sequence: TGTGCCAGCAGTCGAACAGGGATGGCCTACGAGCAGTACTTC. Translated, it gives CASSRTGMAYEQYF.

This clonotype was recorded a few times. In DNA form, the CDR3 reads TGCAGTGCTAGGAAGCGGGAACGTTACGAGCAGTACTTC. Its protein product is CSARKRERYEQYF. The chain links TRBV20-1 to TRBJ2-7; TRBD2 agrees at 7 bases. CDR3 length: 13 residues. J lost 4 bases, V lost 3 bases, and 6 bases had no gene match. Per the germline V gene, CDR1 is DFQATT and CDR2 is SNEGSKA (reference sequence).

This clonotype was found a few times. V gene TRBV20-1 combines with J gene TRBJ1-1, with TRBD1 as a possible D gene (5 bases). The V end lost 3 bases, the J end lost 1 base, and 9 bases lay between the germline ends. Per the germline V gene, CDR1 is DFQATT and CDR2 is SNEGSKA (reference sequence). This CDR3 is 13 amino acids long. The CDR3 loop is CSASGQPNTEAFF. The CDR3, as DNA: TGCAGTGCTAGTGGACAACCGAACACTGAAGCTTTCTTT.

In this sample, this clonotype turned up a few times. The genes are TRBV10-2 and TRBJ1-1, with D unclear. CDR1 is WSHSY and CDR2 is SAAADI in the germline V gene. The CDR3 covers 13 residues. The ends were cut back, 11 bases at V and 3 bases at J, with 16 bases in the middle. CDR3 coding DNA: TGCGCCGCACGGGGATCCGGGGACACTGAAGCTTTCTTT. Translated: CAARGSGDTEAFF.

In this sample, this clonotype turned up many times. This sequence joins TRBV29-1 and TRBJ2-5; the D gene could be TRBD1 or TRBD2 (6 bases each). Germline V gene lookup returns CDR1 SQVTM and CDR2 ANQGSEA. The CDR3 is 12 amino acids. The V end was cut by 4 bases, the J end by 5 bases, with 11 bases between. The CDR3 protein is CSVGRGGETQYF. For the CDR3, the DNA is TGCAGCGTTGGGAGAGGGGGGGAGACCCAGTACTTC.

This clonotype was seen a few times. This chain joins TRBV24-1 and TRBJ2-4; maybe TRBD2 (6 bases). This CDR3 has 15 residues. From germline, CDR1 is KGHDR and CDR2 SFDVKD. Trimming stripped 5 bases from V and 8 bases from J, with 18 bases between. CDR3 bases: TGTGCCACCAGTGCCGCCGCGGGGCCGGGGGACATTCAGTACTTC. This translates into CATSAAAGPGDIQYF.

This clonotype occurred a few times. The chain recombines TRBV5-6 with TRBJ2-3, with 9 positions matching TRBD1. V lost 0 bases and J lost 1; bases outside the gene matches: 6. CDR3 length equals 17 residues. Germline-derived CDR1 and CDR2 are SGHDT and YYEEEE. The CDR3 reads CASSLAGTGSGTDTQYF. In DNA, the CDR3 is TGTGCCAGCAGCTTGGCCGGGACAGGGAGTGGCACAGATACGCAGTATTTT. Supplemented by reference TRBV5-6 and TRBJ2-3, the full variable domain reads DAGVTQSPTHLIKTRGQQVTLRCSPKSGHDTVSWYQQALGQGPQFIFQYYEEEERQRGNFPDRFSGHQFPNYSSELNVNALLLGDSALYLCASSLAGTGSGTDTQYFGPGTRLTVL.

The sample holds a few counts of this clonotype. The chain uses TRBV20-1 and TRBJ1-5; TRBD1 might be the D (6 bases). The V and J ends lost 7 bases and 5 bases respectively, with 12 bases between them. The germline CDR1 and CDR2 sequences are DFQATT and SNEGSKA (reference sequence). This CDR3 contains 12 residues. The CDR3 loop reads CSVQGYDQPQHF. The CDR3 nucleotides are TGCAGTGTACAGGGATATGATCAGCCCCAGCATTTT.

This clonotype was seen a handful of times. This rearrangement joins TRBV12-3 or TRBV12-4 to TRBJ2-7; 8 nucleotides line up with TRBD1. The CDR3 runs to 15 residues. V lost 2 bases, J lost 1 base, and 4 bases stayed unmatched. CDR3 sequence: CASSLWDRRSYEQYF. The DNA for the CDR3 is TGTGCCAGCAGTTTATGGGACAGGCGATCCTACGAGCAGTACTTC.

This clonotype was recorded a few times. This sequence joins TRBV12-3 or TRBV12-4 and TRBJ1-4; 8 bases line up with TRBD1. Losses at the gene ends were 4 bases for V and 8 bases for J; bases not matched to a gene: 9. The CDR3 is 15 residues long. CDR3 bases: TGTGCCAGCAGTTCGAGCGACAGGGGAGGGGAAAAACTGTTTTTT. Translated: CASSSSDRGGEKLFF.

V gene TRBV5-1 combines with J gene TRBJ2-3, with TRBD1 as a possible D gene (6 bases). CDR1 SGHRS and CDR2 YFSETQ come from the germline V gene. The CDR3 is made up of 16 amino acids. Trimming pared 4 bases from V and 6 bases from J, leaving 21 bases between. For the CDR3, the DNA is TGCGCCAGCAGCCCCTCCTGGACAGCCTTAGGGGATACGCAGTATTTT. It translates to CASSPSWTALGDTQYF.

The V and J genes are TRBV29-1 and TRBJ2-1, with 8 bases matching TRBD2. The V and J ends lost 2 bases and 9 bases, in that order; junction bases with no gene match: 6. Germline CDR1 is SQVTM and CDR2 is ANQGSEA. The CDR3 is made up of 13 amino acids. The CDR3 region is CSVESSGMSEQFF. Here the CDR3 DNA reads TGCAGCGTTGAAAGTAGCGGGATGAGTGAGCAGTTCTTC.

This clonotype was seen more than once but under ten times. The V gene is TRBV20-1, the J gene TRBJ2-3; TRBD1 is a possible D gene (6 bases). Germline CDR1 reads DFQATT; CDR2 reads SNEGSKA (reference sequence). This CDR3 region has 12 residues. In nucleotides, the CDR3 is TGCAGGGTGACAGGTCCTGCGGATACGCAGTATTTT. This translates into CRVTGPADTQYF.

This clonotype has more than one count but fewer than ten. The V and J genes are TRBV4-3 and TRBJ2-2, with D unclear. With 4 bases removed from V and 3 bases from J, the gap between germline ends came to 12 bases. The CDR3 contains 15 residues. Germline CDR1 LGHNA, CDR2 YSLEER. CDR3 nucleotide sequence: TGCGCCAGCAGCCCCCCATGGCCCTACACCGGGGAGCTGTTTTTT. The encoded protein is CASSPPWPYTGELFF.

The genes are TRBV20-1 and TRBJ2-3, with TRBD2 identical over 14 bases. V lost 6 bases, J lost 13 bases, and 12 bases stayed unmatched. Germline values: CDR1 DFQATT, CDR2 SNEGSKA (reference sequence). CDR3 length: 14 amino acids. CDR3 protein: CSARTGLAGAPKYF. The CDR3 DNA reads TGCAGTGCCCGAACGGGACTAGCGGGGGCCCCGAAGTATTTT.

The DNA of the CDR3 is TGTGCCACCAGTGATCCCCTAGCGGGAACCACAGATACGCAGTATTTT. Its translation is CATSDPLAGTTDTQYF. The rearrangement links TRBV24-1 to TRBJ2-3; 9 bases match TRBD2. J was trimmed by 2 bases and V by 3 bases; bases with no gene match: 5. Germline loops: CDR1 KGHDR, CDR2 SFDVKD. The CDR3 extends over 16 amino acids.

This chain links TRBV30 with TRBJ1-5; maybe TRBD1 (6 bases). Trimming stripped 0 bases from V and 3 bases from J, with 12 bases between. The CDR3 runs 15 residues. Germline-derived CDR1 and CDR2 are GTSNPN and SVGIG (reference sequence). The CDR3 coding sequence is TGTGCCTGGAGTGTCCGGACAGCCCTCAATCAGCCCCAGCATTTT. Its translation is CAWSVRTALNQPQHF.

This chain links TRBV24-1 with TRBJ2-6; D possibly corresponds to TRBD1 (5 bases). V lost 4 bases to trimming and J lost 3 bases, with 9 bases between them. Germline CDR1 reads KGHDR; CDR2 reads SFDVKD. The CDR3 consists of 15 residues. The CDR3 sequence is CATSDPTGGANVLTF. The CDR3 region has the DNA TGTGCCACCAGTGACCCAACAGGTGGGGCCAACGTCCTGACTTTC.

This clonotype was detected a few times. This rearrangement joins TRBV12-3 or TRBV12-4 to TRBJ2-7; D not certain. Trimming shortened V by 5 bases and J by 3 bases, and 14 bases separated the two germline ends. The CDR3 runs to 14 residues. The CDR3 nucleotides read TGTGCCAGCAGTCCCCCACCGATGAACTACGAGCAGTACTTC. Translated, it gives CASSPPPMNYEQYF.

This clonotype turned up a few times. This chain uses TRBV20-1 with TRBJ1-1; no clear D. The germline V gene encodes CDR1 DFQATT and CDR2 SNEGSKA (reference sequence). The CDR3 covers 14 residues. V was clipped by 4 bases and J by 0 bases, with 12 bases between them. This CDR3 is CSATQSGLNTEAFF. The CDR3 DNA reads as TGCAGTGCTACCCAGTCCGGATTGAACACTGAAGCTTTCTTT.

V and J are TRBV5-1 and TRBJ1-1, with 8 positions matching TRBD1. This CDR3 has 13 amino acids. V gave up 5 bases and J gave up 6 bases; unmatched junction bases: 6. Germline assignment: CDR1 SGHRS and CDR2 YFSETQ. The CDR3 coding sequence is TGCGCCAGCAGTATGACAGGGGTATCTGAAGCTTTCTTT. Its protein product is CASSMTGVSEAFF.

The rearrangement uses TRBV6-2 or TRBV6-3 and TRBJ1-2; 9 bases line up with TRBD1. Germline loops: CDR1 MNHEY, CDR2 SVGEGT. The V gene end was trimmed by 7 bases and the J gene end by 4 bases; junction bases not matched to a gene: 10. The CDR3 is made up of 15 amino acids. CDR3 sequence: CASISADRGGYGYTF. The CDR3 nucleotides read TGTGCCAGCATATCGGCGGACAGGGGAGGCTATGGCTACACCTTC.

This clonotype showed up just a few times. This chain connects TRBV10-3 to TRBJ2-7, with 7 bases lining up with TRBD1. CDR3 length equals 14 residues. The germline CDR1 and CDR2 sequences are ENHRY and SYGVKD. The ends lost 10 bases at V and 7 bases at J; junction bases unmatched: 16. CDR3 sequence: CATRDSTMQGEQYF. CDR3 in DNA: TGTGCCACCAGGGACAGCACCATGCAGGGGGAGCAGTACTTC.

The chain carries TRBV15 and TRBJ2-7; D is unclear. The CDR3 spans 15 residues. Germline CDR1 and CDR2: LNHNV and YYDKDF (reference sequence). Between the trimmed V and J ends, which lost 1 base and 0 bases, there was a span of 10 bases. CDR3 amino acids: CATSRGVGNSYEQYF. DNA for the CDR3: TGTGCCACCAGCAGAGGGGTAGGCAACTCCTACGAGCAGTACTTC.